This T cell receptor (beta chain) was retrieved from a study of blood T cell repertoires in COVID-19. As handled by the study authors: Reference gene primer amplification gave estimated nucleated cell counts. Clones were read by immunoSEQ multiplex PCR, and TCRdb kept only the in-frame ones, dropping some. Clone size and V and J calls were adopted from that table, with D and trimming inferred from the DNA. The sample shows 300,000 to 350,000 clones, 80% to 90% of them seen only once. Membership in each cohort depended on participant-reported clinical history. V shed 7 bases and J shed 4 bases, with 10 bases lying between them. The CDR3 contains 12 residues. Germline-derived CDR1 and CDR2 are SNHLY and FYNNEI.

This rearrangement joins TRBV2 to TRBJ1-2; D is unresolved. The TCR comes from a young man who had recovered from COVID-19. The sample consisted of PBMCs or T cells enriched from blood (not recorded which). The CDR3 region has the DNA TGTGCCAGCAAAGGCGGCCTCTATGGCTACACCTTC. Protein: CASKGGLYGYTF.